This T cell receptor (beta chain) derives from a study of vaccination and CD4 T cells after COVID-19. Findings and caveats of the study: Relatively few convalescent patients were studied, without early post-infection timepoints. Spike mono-reactivity marked 304 of 307 vaccine-specific clones in convalescent patients.

CDR1 is MNHNS, CDR2 SASEGT, per germline. This CDR3 contains 15 residues. V was pared by 5 bases and J by 11 bases, with 17 bases of the junction left unmatched. There are a few counts of this clonotype. The target antigen is unknown. Cultured CD4+ T cell DNA was sequenced using the Oncomine TCR Beta short-read assay. A single record per CDR3 protein comes from TCRdb applying MiXCR to the PCR reads. The data show about 25,000 distinct CDR3 sequences, roughly 42% seen once. Treatment meaning: roughly ten-day PBMC culture with coronavirus spike peptide pools or control peptides (ViraFEST assay). In the ViraFEST assay, peptide-pool expansion preceded TCR sequencing of expanded clonotypes. It was with about 10 IU/ml IL-2 and roughly 9 ug/ml peptide pools that 2.2 million or so PBMCs per well were cultured.

The sample consisted of CD4+ T cells from blood, cultured in vitro. The receptor was derived from a human donor who had recovered from COVID-19. V and J are TRBV6-1 and TRBJ2-7; 8 positions agree with TRBD1. CDR3 residues: CASSPGTGALVREYF. In DNA, the CDR3 is TGTGCCAGCAGTCCCGGGACAGGCGCCCTTGTTAGAGAGTACTTC.